This is a list of T cell receptor beta chains from one sample in a study of blood T cells in healthy people across ages. TCRdb reprocessed the 5' RACE reads via MiXCR and lists one record per CDR3 protein. The sample carries about 800,000 distinct CDR3 sequences, roughly 25% recorded once. These data were likewise used in another study, on T cells of mothers and their children.

Source material: blood. The receptors stem from a boy aged 5 to 17 in good health. CDR3s include the opening cysteine and the closing phenylalanine or tryptophan. The D gene is left open where the match is weak. Some rows have no size entry. The others give once, few or many, or a class for an expanded clone.

j_call	d_call	clone_size	v_call	cdr3_aa	cdr3_nt
TRBJ1-5	NA	few	TRBV6-2/TRBV6-3	CASSYSGAGNQPQHF	TGTGCCAGCAGTTACAGTGGGGCTGGCAATCAGCCCCAGCATTTT
TRBJ1-2	TRBD1	NA	TRBV3-1	CASSQESLTGANYGYTF	TGTGCCAGCAGCCAAGAATCCCTGACAGGGGCGAACTATGGCTACACCTTC
TRBJ1-2	NA	NA	TRBV29-1	CSVDFGGNGYGYTF	TGCAGCGTTGATTTTGGGGGAAATGGCTATGGCTACACCTTC
TRBJ1-2	NA	NA	TRBV18	CASSPGVGGYTF	TGTGCCAGCTCACCAGGTGTCGGCGGCTACACCTTC
TRBJ2-5	TRBD2	NA	TRBV5-4	CASSLDLAGAQETQYF	TGTGCCAGCAGCTTAGATTTAGCGGGCGCCCAAGAGACCCAGTACTTC
TRBJ1-5	NA	NA	TRBV30	CAWSVSPGLRHF	TGTGCCTGGAGTGTTAGCCCGGGACTTCGGCATTTT
TRBJ1-2	NA	many	TRBV9	CASRARGGSYGYTF	TGTGCCAGCAGAGCCCGGGGGGGCAGCTATGGCTACACCTTC
TRBJ1-2	TRBD1	few	TRBV7-9	CASSPSDRWNGYTF	TGTGCCAGCAGCCCCTCGGACAGGTGGAATGGCTACACCTTC
TRBJ1-2	NA	NA	TRBV9	CASSVWDNDYTF	TGTGCCAGCAGCGTATGGGATAATGACTACACCTTC
TRBJ2-5	NA	NA	TRBV5-1	CASSLRDMSQTQYF	TGCGCCAGCAGCTTGAGGGATATGAGCCAGACCCAGTACTTC
TRBJ1-5	NA	NA	TRBV5-1	CASTFGPQHF	TGCGCCAGCACCTTCGGGCCCCAGCATTTT
TRBJ1-2	TRBD1	once	TRBV28	CASSSPGQGAGYGYTF	TGTGCCAGCAGTTCTCCCGGACAGGGGGCAGGTTATGGCTACACCTTC
TRBJ2-1	TRBD1	few	TRBV5-4	CAGGQGDYNEQFF	TGTGCCGGGGGACAGGGGGACTACAATGAGCAGTTCTTC
TRBJ1-4	TRBD1	many	TRBV7-2	CASSLGGTGGEKLFF	TGTGCCAGCAGCTTAGGGGGGACAGGAGGTGAAAAACTGTTTTTT
TRBJ1-4	NA	NA	TRBV7-3	CASGDATNEKLFF	TGTGCCAGCGGAGATGCAACTAATGAAAAACTGTTTTTT
TRBJ2-2	NA	few	TRBV2	CASRENTGELFF	TGTGCCAGCAGAGAGAACACCGGGGAGCTGTTTTTT
TRBJ2-3	NA	NA	TRBV20-1	CSASTSITRLGADTQYF	TGCAGTGCGAGCACTAGCATAACCCGCCTAGGCGCAGATACGCAGTATTTT
TRBJ1-2	NA	NA	TRBV6-5	CASSPRPRPSSYTF	TGTGCCAGCAGTCCTCGACCTAGGCCGTCTAGCTACACCTTC
TRBJ2-6	NA	few	TRBV10-3	CAISESGANVLTF	TGTGCCATCAGTGAGAGTGGGGCCAACGTCCTGACTTTC
TRBJ2-7	TRBD1	NA	TRBV28	CASRSWTGPYEQYF	TGTGCCAGCAGGTCCTGGACAGGTCCCTACGAGCAGTACTTC
TRBJ2-1	NA	few	TRBV7-3	CASSLYAGTSYNEQFF	TGTGCCAGCAGCTTATATGCAGGGACTTCCTACAATGAGCAGTTCTTC
TRBJ1-5	TRBD1	NA	TRBV12-3/TRBV12-4	CASRMTGASNQPQHF	TGTGCCAGCAGGATGACAGGGGCGAGCAATCAGCCCCAGCATTTT
TRBJ1-1	NA	once	TRBV3-1	CASSPRAKNTEAFF	TGTGCCAGCAGCCCCCGGGCCAAGAACACTGAAGCTTTCTTT
TRBJ2-5	NA	few	TRBV27	CASSLSGAGEETQYF	TGTGCCAGCAGTTTATCGGGGGCTGGGGAAGAGACCCAGTACTTC
TRBJ1-1	NA	NA	TRBV5-1	CASSLVGPETEAFF	TGCGCCAGCAGCTTGGTGGGGCCGGAGACTGAAGCTTTCTTT
TRBJ2-5	NA	NA	TRBV30	CAWIYRETQYF	TGTGCCTGGATTTACCGGGAGACCCAGTACTTC
TRBJ2-1	TRBD2	NA	TRBV15	CATRRHLAGDYNEQFF	TGTGCCACCAGACGACACCTAGCGGGAGACTACAATGAGCAGTTCTTC
TRBJ2-5	NA	few	TRBV20-1	CSARVHSQETQYF	TGCAGTGCTAGAGTACACTCCCAAGAGACCCAGTACTTC
TRBJ2-7	NA	NA	TRBV7-2	CASTAYLGTSYEQYF	TGTGCCAGCACAGCTTATTTGGGGACTTCCTACGAGCAGTACTTC
TRBJ1-3	NA	NA	TRBV9	CASGKGGSAGNTIYF	TGTGCCAGCGGAAAGGGGGGGTCGGCTGGAAACACCATATATTTT
TRBJ2-7	NA	few	TRBV11-2	CASSLDPGPLYEQYF	TGTGCCAGCAGCTTAGATCCAGGGCCCCTCTACGAGCAGTACTTC
TRBJ2-1	NA	few	TRBV3-1	CASSRLNEQFF	TGTGCCAGCAGCCGGCTTAATGAGCAGTTCTTC
TRBJ2-4	NA	NA	TRBV5-1	CASSLGQLGAKNIQYF	TGCGCCAGCAGCTTGGGTCAGCTGGGAGCCAAAAACATTCAGTACTTC
TRBJ2-2	TRBD2	few	TRBV6-1	CASSDTGTSRDTGELFF	TGTGCCAGCAGTGACACCGGGACTAGCCGAGACACCGGGGAGCTGTTTTTT
TRBJ2-7	NA	few	TRBV10-3	CAISESGGPQGPYEQYF	TGTGCCATCAGTGAGTCGGGGGGACCACAAGGCCCCTACGAGCAGTACTTC
TRBJ2-1	TRBD2	few	TRBV7-8	CASSSRAGTSGGVFNEQFF	TGTGCCAGCAGCTCCCGGGCTGGGACTAGCGGGGGGGTGTTCAATGAGCAGTTCTTC
TRBJ2-7	TRBD2	few	TRBV4-1	CASSQPLAGAHEQYF	TGCGCCAGCAGCCAGCCCCTAGCGGGAGCCCACGAGCAGTACTTC
TRBJ2-7	NA	NA	TRBV4-3	CASSQDFSGAGGSYEQYF	TGCGCCAGCAGCCAAGATTTCAGTGGGGCGGGTGGCTCCTACGAGCAGTACTTC
TRBJ2-1	NA	NA	TRBV7-3	CASSHTGQTFYNEQFF	TGTGCCAGCAGCCACACAGGACAGACCTTTTACAATGAGCAGTTCTTC
TRBJ1-1	NA	NA	TRBV10-3	CATHEPQDTEAFF	TGTGCCACCCATGAACCGCAGGACACTGAAGCTTTCTTT
TRBJ1-6	NA	NA	TRBV5-5	CASSFNPDNSPLHF	TGTGCCAGCAGCTTTAATCCAGACAATTCACCCCTCCACTTT